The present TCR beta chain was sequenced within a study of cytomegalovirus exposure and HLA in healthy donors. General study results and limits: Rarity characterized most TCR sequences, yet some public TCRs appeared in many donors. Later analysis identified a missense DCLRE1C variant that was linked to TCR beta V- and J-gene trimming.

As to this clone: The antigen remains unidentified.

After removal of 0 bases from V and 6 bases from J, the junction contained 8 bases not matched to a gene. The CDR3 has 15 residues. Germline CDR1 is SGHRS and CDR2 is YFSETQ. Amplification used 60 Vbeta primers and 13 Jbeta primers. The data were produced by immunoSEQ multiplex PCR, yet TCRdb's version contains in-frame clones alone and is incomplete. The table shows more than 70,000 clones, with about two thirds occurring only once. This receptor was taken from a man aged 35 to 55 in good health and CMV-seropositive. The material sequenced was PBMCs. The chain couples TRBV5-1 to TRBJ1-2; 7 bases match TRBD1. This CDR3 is CASSLAGGRGNGYTF. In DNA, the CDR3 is TGCGCCAGCAGCTTGGCCGGGGGCAGGGGGAATGGCTACACCTTC. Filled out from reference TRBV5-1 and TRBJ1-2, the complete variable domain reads KAGVTQTPRYLIKTRGQQVTLSCSPISGHRSVSWYQQTPGQGLQFLFEYFSETQRNKGNFPGRFSGRQFSNSRSEMNVSTLELGDSALYLCASSLAGGRGNGYTFGSGTRLTVV.